A selection of T cell receptor beta chains follows, all from one sample in a study of technical replicates of blood from a few donors. This table comes from immunoSEQ multiplex PCR, and its TCRdb copy is limited to in-frame clones, with some not included. The repertoire holds about 83,000 clones, with approximately 92% as singletons. The specimen was T cells isolated from PBMCs. The receptor set was obtained from a human donor in good health. Each CDR3 is given with its conserved first and last residue. The D gene is left open where the match is weak. Rows give clone size only sometimes, using once, few, many, or a class for an expanded clone.

J gene,V gene,clone size,D gene,CDR3 DNA,CDR3 protein
TRBJ1-3,TRBV14,-,TRBD1,TGTGCCAGCAGCCAGGACAGGGTCACCGCCGGGTGGTTTGGAAACACCATATATTTT,CASSQDRVTAGWFGNTIYF
TRBJ2-3,TRBV28,-,TRBD2,TGTGCCAGCAGCTTTAGCGGGAGGGCGACAGATACGCAGTATTTT,CASSFSGRATDTQYF
TRBJ2-7,TRBV7-2,-,TRBD2,TGTGCCAGCAGCTTAGTGGCTAGCGGGGGCGGCCCGAATTACGAGCAGTACTTC,CASSLVASGGGPNYEQYF
TRBJ1-4,TRBV29-1,-,-,TGCAGCGTTGCGGGCGGGCGGAATGAAAAACTGTTTTTT,CSVAGGRNEKLFF
TRBJ1-5,TRBV6-1,once,-,TGTGCCAGCAGTGAAGGGGGAGGAGATCAGCCCCAGCATTTT,CASSEGGGDQPQHF
TRBJ1-1,TRBV21-1,-,-,TGTGCCAGCAGCAAAGGAGACCGGGACAGGGGATCGGACACTGAAGCTTTCTTT,CASSKGDRDRGSDTEAFF
TRBJ1-6,TRBV5-5,-,-,TGTGCCAGCAGCTTTAATAATTCACCCCTCCACTTT,CASSFNNSPLHF
TRBJ2-1,TRBV7-9,-,-,TGTGCCAGCAGCCCCACGCAGGGCGGGACGAACTACAATGAGCAGTTCTTC,CASSPTQGGTNYNEQFF
TRBJ2-5,TRBV2,-,TRBD2,TGTGCCAGCAGTGAAGGGTTAGCGGGGGGGCTCCAAGAGACCCAGTACTTC,CASSEGLAGGLQETQYF
TRBJ1-2,TRBV18,-,-,TGTGCCAGCTCCCAACGGGAGTATCACTATGGCTACACCTTC,CASSQREYHYGYTF